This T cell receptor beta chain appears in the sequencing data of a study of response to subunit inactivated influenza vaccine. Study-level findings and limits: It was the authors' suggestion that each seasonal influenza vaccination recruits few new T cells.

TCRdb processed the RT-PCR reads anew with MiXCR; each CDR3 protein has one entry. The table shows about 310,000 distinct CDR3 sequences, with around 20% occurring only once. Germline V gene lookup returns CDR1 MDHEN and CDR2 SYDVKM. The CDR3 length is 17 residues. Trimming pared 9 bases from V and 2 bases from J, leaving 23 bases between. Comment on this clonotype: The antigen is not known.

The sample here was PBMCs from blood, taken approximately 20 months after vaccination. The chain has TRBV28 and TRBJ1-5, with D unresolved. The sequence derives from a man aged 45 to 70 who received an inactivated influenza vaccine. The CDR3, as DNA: TGTGCCAGTTCTCTTAACGGGATCGCATATCGCAATCAGCCCCAGCATTTT. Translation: CASSLNGIAYRNQPQHF. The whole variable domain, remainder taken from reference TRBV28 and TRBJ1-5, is DVKVTQSSRYLVKRTGEKVFLECVQDMDHENMFWYRQDPGLGLRLIYFSYDVKMKEKGDIPEGYSVSREKKERFSLILESASTNQTSMYLCASSLNGIAYRNQPQHFGDGTRLSIL.